This T cell receptor beta chain was sequenced for a study of blood T cell repertoires in COVID-19. Across the study: The origin of the acute and convalescent COVID-19 samples was the United States, Italy and Spain. T cells, B-cell-depleted T cells, or PBMCs provided the cDNA or gDNA that served as material.

Enrollees, 18 to 89 years old, lived in 24 US areas. Participant-given clinical history determined each cohort assignment. Sequencing used immunoSEQ multiplex PCR; TCRdb keeps in-frame clones, though not all of them. Of about 310,000 clones listed, about 91% are singletons. J lost 0 bases, V lost 4 bases, and 3 bases had no gene match. CDR1 is LNHDA, CDR2 SQIVND, per germline (reference sequence). The CDR3 runs to 15 residues. Judged by abundance, this clone is large. Sequences were obtained from PBMCs or T cells enriched from blood (not recorded which). The receptor's source is a young woman who had recovered from COVID-19. V gene TRBV19 combines with J gene TRBJ2-1; 7 nucleotides match TRBD2. DNA for the CDR3: TGTGCCAGTAGTAGCGGGAGTGGCTCCTACAATGAGCAGTTCTTC. Translated, it gives CASSSGSGSYNEQFF.